Following are 4 T cell receptor beta chains from one sample sequenced in a study of T-cell memory formation after mild COVID-19. In TCRdb, the 5' RACE reads were re-called with MiXCR into one record per CDR3 protein. The profile shows about 170,000 distinct CDR3 sequences, approximately 12% of them singletons. The material sequenced was PBMCs or a T cell subset sorted from them (not recorded which). The receptor set was obtained from a man aged 18 to 30 who had mild COVID-19 (a few samples of this study predate the infection). Cell type and time point are not known.

The chain links TRBV7-2 to TRBJ1-2, with 8 bases matching TRBD1. The CDR3 has 14 amino acids. Germline lookup yields CDR1 SGHTA and CDR2 FQGNSA. J gave up 5 bases and V 6 bases, and 8 bases lay outside the gene matches. The CDR3: CASRPPGTGYGYTF. The CDR3 nucleotides are TGTGCCAGCAGACCCCCCGGGACAGGTTATGGCTACACCTTC. Full variable domain (outside the CDR3, taken from reference TRBV7-2 and TRBJ1-2): GAGVSQSPSNKVTEKGKDVELRCDPISGHTALYWYRQSLGQGLEFLIYFQGNSAPDKSGLPSDRFSAERTGGSVSTLTIQRTQQEDSAVYLCASRPPGTGYGYTFGSGTRLTVV.

The chain carries TRBV6-6 and TRBJ2-5, with D perhaps TRBD2 (5 bases). With 0 bases removed from V and 3 bases from J, the gap between germline ends came to 14 bases. CDR3 size: 16 residues. The germline V gene has CDR1 MNHNY and CDR2 SVGAGI (reference sequence). In DNA form, the CDR3 reads TGTGCCAGCAGTTACTCGCACCCTCGGCGGGAAGAGACCCAGTACTTC. Protein: CASSYSHPRREETQYF.

The V call is TRBV20-1, the J call TRBJ2-1, with 11 bases fitting TRBD2. J lost 7 bases, V lost 0 bases, and 11 bases had no gene match. The CDR3 length is 17 residues. Germline assignment: CDR1 DFQATT and CDR2 SNEGSKA (reference sequence). The CDR3 DNA reads as TGCAGTGCTAGAGATCTCGAAATAGCGGGGGGGCCTAATGAGCAGTTCTTC. This sequence encodes CSARDLEIAGGPNEQFF.

This clonotype was detected a few times. The chain recombines TRBV7-3 with TRBJ1-1; D is unresolved. Between the trimmed V and J ends, which lost 1 base and 3 bases, there was a span of 15 bases. The V gene's germline CDR1 is SGHTA and CDR2 FQGTGA. The CDR3 is 16 amino acids. The DNA of the CDR3 is TGTGCCAGCAGCTTAAGACCTCCCGGCGAAGACACTGAAGCTTTCTTT. It translates to CASSLRPPGEDTEAFF.